Listed below are T cell receptor beta chains from one sample, sequenced in a study of cytomegalovirus exposure and HLA in healthy donors. Only in-frame clones appear in the TCRdb table, and some are missing; sequencing was by immunoSEQ multiplex PCR. The sample includes about 200,000 clones, roughly 82% seen only once; the top ten take approximately 6%. The sequencing sample was made of PBMCs. The receptors shown here come from a man in his forties in good health and CMV-seropositive. The CDR3 runs from the conserved cysteine through the conserved F or W. D genes are given only for firm matches.

v_gene	d_gene	j_gene	CDR3nt	CDR3aa
TRBV6-5	.	TRBJ1-5	TGTGCCAGCAGAGCGGACAGAGCGAATCAGCCCCAGCATTTT	CASRADRANQPQHF
TRBV11-2	.	TRBJ2-5	TGTGCCAGCAGCTTAGAAGGGCTAGCTGGGACCCAGTACTTC	CASSLEGLAGTQYF
TRBV5-1	TRBD1	TRBJ1-5	TGCGCCAGCAGCGAAGGACAGGGGGTTCAGCCCCAGCATTTT	CASSEGQGVQPQHF
TRBV27	TRBD2	TRBJ2-3	TGTGCCAGCAGTTTACGGCTAGCGGTTCTTACAGATACGCAGTATTTT	CASSLRLAVLTDTQYF
TRBV6-5	.	TRBJ2-2	TGTGCCAGCAGTTACGGGCAACTCACCGGGGAGCTGTTTTTT	CASSYGQLTGELFF
TRBV2	.	TRBJ2-2	TGTGCCAGCATCGGGGGAGGCGCCACCGGGGAGCTGTTTTTT	CASIGGGATGELFF
TRBV29-1	.	TRBJ1-2	TGCAGCGTTGACAGGGTGGACTATGGCTACACCTTC	CSVDRVDYGYTF
TRBV30	.	TRBJ1-5	TGTGCCTGGAGTATTGGACTTAGCAATCAGCCCCAGCATTTT	CAWSIGLSNQPQHF
TRBV6-6	TRBD2	TRBJ2-1	TGTGCCAGCGGGACGGCTAGCGGGATAAATGAGCAGTTCTTC	CASGTASGINEQFF
TRBV5-1	TRBD2	TRBJ2-2	TGCGCCAGCAGCTTGACTAGCGGGAGACGGGGGGAGCTGTTTTTT	CASSLTSGRRGELFF
TRBV18	TRBD2	TRBJ2-5	TGTGCCAGTAGGCTAGCGGGGCAAGAGACCCAGTACTTC	CASRLAGQETQYF
TRBV5-6	.	TRBJ1-4	TGTGCCAGCAGCCCCGGGTTTATTGAAAAACTGTTTTTT	CASSPGFIEKLFF
TRBV10-3	.	TRBJ1-1	TGTGCCATCCCTCGGGGGGGCGAAGCTTTCTTT	CAIPRGGEAFF
TRBV5-6	TRBD2	TRBJ2-1	TGTGCCAGCAGCTTGGCGTTGGCGGGAGGAGGTTACAATGAGCAGTTCTTC	CASSLALAGGGYNEQFF
TRBV19	.	TRBJ1-2	TGTGCCAGTACCCGAGGATGGCAGGAGGGGATCTATGGCTACACCTTC	CASTRGWQEGIYGYTF